The 23 T cell receptor beta chains given below trace back to one sample, sequenced in a study of metastatic and nonmetastatic thyroid tumors. TCRdb re-analyzed the PCR reads using MiXCR. The sample consists of 30,000 to 35,000 clones, around 33% of them appearing once. Among the patients, none had received any treatment before thyroid surgery. The sequenced material came from tumor tissue. The receptors were gathered from a female donor with papillary thyroid cancer or a benign thyroid nodule (not recorded which). Some clones in this sample may be carry-over from other donors' samples.

This clone was seen at least ten times. The rearrangement joins TRBV12-3 or TRBV12-4 to TRBJ2-1, with D possibly being TRBD2 (5 bases). The V and J ends lost 5 bases and 2 bases respectively, with 7 bases between them. The CDR3 sequence is 13 residues long. The CDR3, as DNA: TGTGCCAGCAGTACCGGGACCTACAATGAGCAGTTCTTC. Its translation is CASSTGTYNEQFF.

This clone turned up a few times. The CDR3 spells CASRYRWEQYF. In nucleotides, the CDR3 is TGTGCCAGCAGGTACAGGTGGGAGCAGTATTTT. The rearrangement uses TRBV27 and TRBJ2-3; perhaps TRBD1 as D (5 bases). Trimming removed 6 bases at V and 11 bases at J, with 12 bases between. Germline CDR1 MNHEY, CDR2 SMNVEV (reference sequence). The CDR3 runs 11 residues.

This clone has a handful of counts. The chain carries TRBV6-1 and TRBJ1-1, with D maybe TRBD1 (6 bases). This CDR3 contains 14 residues. Germline CDR1 and CDR2: MNHNS and SASEGT. Trimming cost V 1 base and J 3 bases, with 9 bases left between them. The CDR3, as DNA: TGTGCCAGCAGTGAAGTGCCAGGGGACACTGAAGCTTTCTTT. Protein sequence: CASSEVPGDTEAFF.

This clone has just a few counts. The V call is TRBV11-2, the J call TRBJ1-3; no clear D. V was shortened by 5 bases and J by 4 bases, with 6 bases between the two germline ends. This CDR3 spans 12 amino acids. Germline lookup yields CDR1 SGHAT and CDR2 FQNNGV. The CDR3 loop is CASSQQGNTIYF. CDR3 DNA sequence: TGTGCCAGCAGCCAACAGGGAAACACCATATATTTT. The full variable domain, rest sourced from reference TRBV11-2 and TRBJ1-3, is EAGVAQSPRYKIIEKRQSVAFWCNPISGHATLYWYQQILGQGPKLLIQFQNNGVVDDSQLPKDRFSAERLKGVDSTLKIQPAKLEDSAVYLCASSQQGNTIYFGEGSWLTVV.

The table lists this clone with a few counts. This chain links TRBV6-1 with TRBJ2-7; 7 bases match TRBD2. J gave up 5 bases and V 6 bases, and 10 bases lay outside the gene matches. There are 14 residues in the CDR3. Germline V gene data show CDR1 as MNHNS and CDR2 as SASEGT. The CDR3, as DNA: TGTGCCAGCAGCCCCGGGACTATACGCAACGAGCAGTACTTC. Its translation is CASSPGTIRNEQYF.

This clone was observed a handful of times. The chain is built from TRBV6-2 or TRBV6-3 and TRBJ2-7; D unclear. CDR3 size: 15 residues. Trimming stripped 7 bases from V and 5 bases from J, with 21 bases between. CDR1 and CDR2 from the germline V gene are MNHEY and SVGEGT. CDR3 sequence reads: CASTQSARGPDEQYF. The DNA of the CDR3 is TGTGCCAGCACCCAATCCGCCAGAGGACCGGACGAGCAGTACTTC.

This sequence joins TRBV19 and TRBJ1-1; the D gene is possibly TRBD1 (5 bases). The ends were cut back, 4 bases at V and 4 bases at J, with 16 bases in the middle. The CDR3 consists of 15 residues. Germline CDR1 is LNHDA and CDR2 is SQIVND (reference sequence). CDR3 coding DNA: TGTGCCAGTAGTACAGTGGGGGAATCGGGCACTGAAGCTTTCTTT. Its translation is CASSTVGESGTEAFF. Based on the CDR3 plus reference TRBV19 and TRBJ1-1, the full variable domain is DGGITQSPKYLFRKEGQNVTLSCEQNLNHDAMYWYRQDPGQGLRLIYYSQIVNDFQKGDIAEGYSVSREKKESFPLTVTSAQKNPTAFYLCASSTVGESGTEAFFGQGTRLTVV.

CDR3 DNA: TGTGCCAGCAGTTCATCCACCACAGGGAATGTTGCAGCTTTCTTT. It specifies CASSSSTTGNVAAFF. J is TRBJ1-1 and V is TRBV28; D might be TRBD1 (6 bases). The CDR3 contains 15 residues. Germline CDR1 reads MDHEN; CDR2 reads SYDVKM. V was clipped by 4 bases and J by 10 bases, with 22 bases between them.

This clone showed up just a few times. This chain links TRBV12-3 or TRBV12-4 with TRBJ2-1, with D possibly called TRBD1 or TRBD2 (5 bases each). V lost 6 bases, J lost 0 bases, and 12 bases lay in between. CDR3 size: 15 residues. CDR3 in amino acids: CASSRDLSSYNEQFF. CDR3 nucleotides: TGTGCCAGCAGCCGGGACCTCTCCTCCTACAATGAGCAGTTCTTC.

The chain links TRBV28 to TRBJ2-7; D gene unclear. V was shortened by 7 bases and J by 4 bases, with 14 bases between the two germline ends. Looked up from germline, CDR1 is MDHEN and CDR2 is SYDVKM. This CDR3 has 13 amino acids. CDR3 bases: TGTGCCAGCATGGTTGACTCTGGATACGAGCAGTACTTC. It yields the protein CASMVDSGYEQYF.

This clone appeared a few times. This chain uses TRBV12-3 or TRBV12-4 with TRBJ1-6; the D gene is possibly TRBD1 (5 bases). Trimming shortened V by 3 bases and J by 3 bases, and 9 bases separated the two germline ends. The CDR3 totals 15 residues. CDR3 nucleotide sequence: TGTGCCAGCAGTTTGGCGGGGGGCTATAATTCACCCCTCCACTTT. Amino acid sequence: CASSLAGGYNSPLHF.

The CDR3 protein is CASSLAGVNDEQFF. CDR3 in DNA: TGTGCCAGCAGCTTAGCGGGAGTAAATGATGAGCAGTTCTTC. The V and J genes are TRBV7-3 and TRBJ2-1, with TRBD2 identical over 7 bases. From germline, CDR1 is SGHTA and CDR2 FQGTGA. The CDR3 loop spans 14 amino acids. The J segment lost 8 bases and the V segment lost 2 bases, leaving 6 bases of the junction unmatched.

This clone turned up a few times. This chain uses TRBV27 with TRBJ2-7; D not certain. This CDR3 has 14 amino acids. From germline, CDR1 is MNHEY and CDR2 SMNVEV (reference sequence). The V gene lost 5 bases and the J gene lost 1 base, with 12 bases spanning the gap. The CDR3, as DNA: TGTGCCAGCAGTCAAGGACCCTTTTCCTACGAGCAGTACTTC. This sequence encodes CASSQGPFSYEQYF.

The chain has TRBV12-3 or TRBV12-4 and TRBJ1-1, with 8 bases that match TRBD1. This CDR3 contains 15 residues. Unmatched junction bases numbered 9, after V lost 7 bases and J lost 2 bases. The CDR3 coding sequence is TGTGCCAGCAATTTTCATGGGACAGGAAACACTGAAGCTTTCTTT. Its translation is CASNFHGTGNTEAFF.

This clone was observed a few times. The rearrangement links TRBV6-5 to TRBJ1-1, with a weak D call TRBD1 (5 bases). Germline lookup yields CDR1 MNHEY and CDR2 SVGAGI. The CDR3 consists of 14 residues. The V and J ends lost 0 bases and 3 bases respectively, with 8 bases between them. This chain's CDR3 is CASSYSRGDTEAFF. In nucleotides, the CDR3 is TGTGCCAGCAGTTACTCGAGAGGGGACACTGAAGCTTTCTTT.

The table lists this clone with a few counts. The V call is TRBV10-3, the J call TRBJ2-1; TRBD1 agrees at 11 bases. CDR1 and CDR2 (germline): ENHRY, SYGVKD. This CDR3 is 12 amino acids long. V lost 3 bases to trimming and J lost 14 bases; unmatched junction nucleotides: 3. The CDR3 here is CAISETGQGEFF. Here the CDR3 DNA reads TGTGCCATCAGTGAAACGGGACAGGGGGAGTTCTTC.

V gene TRBV19 combines with J gene TRBJ2-7, with 8 bases fitting TRBD2. Germline V gene data show CDR1 as LNHDA and CDR2 as SQIVND (reference sequence). Trimming took 4 bases from V and 0 from J; bases not matched to a gene: 11. The CDR3 totals 17 residues. The CDR3 DNA reads TGTGCCAGTAGTAGTTCGGCGCGGGGGGCCTCCTCCTACGAGCAGTACTTC. It yields the protein CASSSSARGASSYEQYF.

V is TRBV7-3 and J is TRBJ2-2; 11 positions match TRBD2. V was clipped by 4 bases and J by 5 bases; unmatched bases: 6. This CDR3 has 16 amino acids. Germline V gives CDR1 SGHTA, CDR2 FQGTGA. The CDR3 loop is CASSSGTSGGTGELFF. CDR3 in DNA: TGTGCCAGCAGCTCCGGGACTAGCGGTGGTACCGGGGAGCTGTTTTTT.

This chain links TRBV11-1 with TRBJ1-5; 8 nucleotides agree with TRBD1. V dropped 5 bases and J dropped 2; count of bases not matched to a gene: 8. The CDR3 spans 16 residues. Germline V gene data show CDR1 as SGHAT and CDR2 as FQDESV (reference sequence). The CDR3, as DNA: TGTGCCAGCAGCCCCGGACAGGGTTCGGGCAATCAGCCCCAGCATTTT. Amino acids: CASSPGQGSGNQPQHF. Drawing the rest from reference TRBV11-1 and TRBJ1-5, the complete variable domain is EAEVAQSPRYKITEKSQAVAFWCDPISGHATLYWYRQILGQGPELLVQFQDESVVDDSQLPKDRFSAERLKGVDSTLKIQPAELGDSAMYLCASSPGQGSGNQPQHFGDGTRLSIL.

The chain links TRBV11-3 to TRBJ2-7; 8 nucleotides line up with TRBD1. After removal of 4 bases from V and 7 bases from J, the junction contained 12 bases not matched to a gene. CDR1 SGHNT and CDR2 YENEEA come from the germline V gene. This CDR3 is built from 15 residues. The DNA for the CDR3 is TGTGCCAGCAGCTCTAGGGACAGGAACCCCCATGAGCAGTACTTC. Translated: CASSSRDRNPHEQYF. The full variable domain, completed using reference TRBV11-3 and TRBJ2-7, is EAGVVQSPRYKIIEKKQPVAFWCNPISGHNTLYWYLQNLGQGPELLIRYENEEAVDDSQLPKDRFSAERLKGVDSTLKIQPAELGDSAVYLCASSSRDRNPHEQYFGPGTRLTVT.

This clone was detected only a few times. The genes are TRBV20-1 and TRBJ2-3; either TRBD1 or TRBD2 may supply D (5 bases each). The V gene lost 0 bases and the J gene lost 2 bases, with 12 bases spanning the gap. The CDR3 length is 15 residues. Per germline, CDR1 DFQATT and CDR2 SNEGSKA (reference sequence). The CDR3 loop is CSARDPRGLTDTQYF. CDR3 nucleotides: TGCAGTGCTAGAGATCCGAGGGGCCTCACAGATACGCAGTATTTT.

In this sample, this clone turned up a few times. The rearrangement links TRBV28 to TRBJ1-2, with 7 positions matching TRBD1. The CDR3 is 14 residues long. Germline CDR1 MDHEN, CDR2 SYDVKM. Germline trimming cut 2 bases from V and 2 bases from J; bases unmatched to any gene: 2. CDR3 nucleotides: TGTGCCAGCAGTTTAACGGGACAGAACTATGGCTACACCTTC. It translates to CASSLTGQNYGYTF.

This chain uses TRBV7-3 with TRBJ2-1, with 9 nucleotides matching TRBD2. The V gene's germline CDR1 is SGHTA and CDR2 FQGTGA. Losses at the gene ends were 6 bases for V and 8 bases for J; bases not matched to a gene: 14. CDR3 length equals 16 residues. In DNA, the CDR3 is TGTGCCAGCAGACACGAGGGGAGACTAGCGGCGGATGAGCAGTTCTTC. Residues: CASRHEGRLAADEQFF.